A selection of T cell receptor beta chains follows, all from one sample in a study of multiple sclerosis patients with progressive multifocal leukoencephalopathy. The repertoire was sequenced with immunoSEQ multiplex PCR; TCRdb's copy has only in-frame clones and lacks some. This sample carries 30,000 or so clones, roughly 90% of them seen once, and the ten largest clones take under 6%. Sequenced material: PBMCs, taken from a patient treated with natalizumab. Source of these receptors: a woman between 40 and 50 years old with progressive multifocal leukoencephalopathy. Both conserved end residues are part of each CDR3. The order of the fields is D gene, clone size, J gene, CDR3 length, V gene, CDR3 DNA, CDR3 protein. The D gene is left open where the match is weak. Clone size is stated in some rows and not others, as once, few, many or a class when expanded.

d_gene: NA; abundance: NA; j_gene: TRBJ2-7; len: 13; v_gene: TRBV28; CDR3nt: TGTGCCAGCAGCGTCAGGGGAGGGATCGAGCAGTACTTC; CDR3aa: CASSVRGGIEQYF
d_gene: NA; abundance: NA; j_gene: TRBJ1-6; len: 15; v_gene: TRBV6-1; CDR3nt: TGTGCCAGCAGTATGGAAGCGCCAGGGGCGCCACCCCTCCACTTT; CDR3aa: CASSMEAPGAPPLHF
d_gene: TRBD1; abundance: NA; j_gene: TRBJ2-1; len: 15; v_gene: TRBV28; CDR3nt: TGTGCCAGCAGTCCCACAGGGGGATCCTACAATGAGCAGTTCTTC; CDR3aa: CASSPTGGSYNEQFF
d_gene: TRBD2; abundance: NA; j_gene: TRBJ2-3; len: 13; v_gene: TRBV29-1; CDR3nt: TGCAGCGTTGAAGTGACTAGCGGAAATACGCAGTATTTT; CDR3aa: CSVEVTSGNTQYF
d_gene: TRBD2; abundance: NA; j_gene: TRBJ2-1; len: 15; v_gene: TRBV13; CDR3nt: TGTGCCAGCAGCTGGGAGCGGGACTCCGCCGATGAGCAGTTCTTC; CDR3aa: CASSWERDSADEQFF
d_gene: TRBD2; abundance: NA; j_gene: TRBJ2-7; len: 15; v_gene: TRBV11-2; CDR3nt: TGTGCCAGCAGCTTCTCTAGCGGGGGAACCTACGAGCAGTACTTC; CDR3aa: CASSFSSGGTYEQYF
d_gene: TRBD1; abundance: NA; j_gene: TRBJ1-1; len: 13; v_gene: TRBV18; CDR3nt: TGTGCCAGCTCACCTAGACAGGGGGCTGAAGCTTTCTTT; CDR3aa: CASSPRQGAEAFF
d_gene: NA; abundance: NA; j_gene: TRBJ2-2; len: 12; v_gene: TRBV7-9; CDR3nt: TGTGCCAGCAGCTTGGTTCCCGGGGAGCTGTTTTTT; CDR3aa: CASSLVPGELFF
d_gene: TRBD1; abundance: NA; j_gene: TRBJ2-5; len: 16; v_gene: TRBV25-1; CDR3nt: TGTGCCAGCAGTGGACAGTTGACAGGGTTGGGGGAGACCCAGTACTTC; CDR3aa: CASSGQLTGLGETQYF
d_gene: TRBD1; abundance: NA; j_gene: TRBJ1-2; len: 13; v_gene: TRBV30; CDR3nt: TGTGCCTGGATCCCAGGGGGCGTCTATGGCTACACCTTC; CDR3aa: CAWIPGGVYGYTF
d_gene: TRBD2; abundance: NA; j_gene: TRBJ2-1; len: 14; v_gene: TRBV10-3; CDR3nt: TGTGCCACGGGGGGGACTAGCGATGGCCATGAGCAGTTCTTC; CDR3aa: CATGGTSDGHEQFF
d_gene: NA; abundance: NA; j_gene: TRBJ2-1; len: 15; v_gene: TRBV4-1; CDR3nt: TGCGCCAGCAGCCAAGATGCGGGGAACGTAAATGAGCAGTTCTTC; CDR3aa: CASSQDAGNVNEQFF
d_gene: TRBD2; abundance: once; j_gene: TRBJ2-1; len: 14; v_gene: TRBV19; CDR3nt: TGTGCCAGTAGTATTGGTAGCGGGGTCAATGAGCAGTTCTTC; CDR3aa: CASSIGSGVNEQFF
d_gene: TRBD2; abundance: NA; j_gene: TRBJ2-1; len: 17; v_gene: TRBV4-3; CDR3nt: TGCGCCAGCAGCCAATCTCAGGGTGCTAGCGGGATGAATGAGCAGTTCTTC; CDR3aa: CASSQSQGASGMNEQFF
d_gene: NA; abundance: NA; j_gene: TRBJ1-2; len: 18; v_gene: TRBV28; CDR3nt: TGTGCCAGCAGTTTATTACAGGGTCGTCCCCTAGAAAGCTATGGCTACACCTTC; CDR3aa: CASSLLQGRPLESYGYTF
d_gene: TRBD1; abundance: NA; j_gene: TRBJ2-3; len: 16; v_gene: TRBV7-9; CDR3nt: TGTGCCAGCAGCTTAGTGGACAGGGTCAGCACAGATACGCAGTATTTT; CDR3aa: CASSLVDRVSTDTQYF
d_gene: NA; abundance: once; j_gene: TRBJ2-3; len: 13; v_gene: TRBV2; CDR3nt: TGTGCCAGCGGTGAAGAGGCCGGAGATACGCAGTATTTT; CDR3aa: CASGEEAGDTQYF
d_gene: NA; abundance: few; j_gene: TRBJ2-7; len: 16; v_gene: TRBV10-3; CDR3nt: TGTGCCATCGCGCCCGGACAGAACTCCGCCGGCGGCGAGCAGTACTTC; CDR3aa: CAIAPGQNSAGGEQYF
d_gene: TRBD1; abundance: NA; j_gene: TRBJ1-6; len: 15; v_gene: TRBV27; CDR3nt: TGTGCCAGCACCCCTGGACAGGGTTTGAATTCACCCCTCCACTTT; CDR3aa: CASTPGQGLNSPLHF
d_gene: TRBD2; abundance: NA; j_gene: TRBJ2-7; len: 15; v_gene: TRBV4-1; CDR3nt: TGCGCCAGCAGCCATACTTTGGGGGGGGTATACGAGCAGTACTTC; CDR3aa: CASSHTLGGVYEQYF
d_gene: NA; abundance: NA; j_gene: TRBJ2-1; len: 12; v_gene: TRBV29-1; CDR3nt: TGCAGCGTCGAAGCCCCGAGAGACAGGCGGTTCTTC; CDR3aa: CSVEAPRDRRFF
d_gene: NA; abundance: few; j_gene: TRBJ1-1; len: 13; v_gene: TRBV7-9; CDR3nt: TGTGCCAGCAGCGCCGGGTCCGACACTGAAGCTTTCTTT; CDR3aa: CASSAGSDTEAFF
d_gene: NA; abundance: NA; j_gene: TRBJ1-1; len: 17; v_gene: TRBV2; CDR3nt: TGTGCCAGCAGTGAAATGGGACTCCGGAGGGGGAACACTGAAGCTTTCTTT; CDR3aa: CASSEMGLRRGNTEAFF
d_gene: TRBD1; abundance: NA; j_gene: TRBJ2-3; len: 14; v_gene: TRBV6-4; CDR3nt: TGTGCCAGCAGTAGGACAGGGGGGGCAGATACGCAGTATTTT; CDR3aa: CASSRTGGADTQYF
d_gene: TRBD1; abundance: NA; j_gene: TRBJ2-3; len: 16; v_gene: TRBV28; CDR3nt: TGTGCCAGCACCCTATCCGGACAGGGGTTCCCAGATACGCAGTATTTT; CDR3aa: CASTLSGQGFPDTQYF
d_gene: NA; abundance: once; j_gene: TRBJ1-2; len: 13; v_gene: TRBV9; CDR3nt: TGTGCCAGCAGGACGATCAGGGATGACGGCTACACCTTC; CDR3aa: CASRTIRDDGYTF
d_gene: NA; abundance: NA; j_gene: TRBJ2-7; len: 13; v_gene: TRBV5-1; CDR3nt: TGCGCCAGCAGCTTATACAGGATGGACGAGCAGTACTTC; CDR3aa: CASSLYRMDEQYF
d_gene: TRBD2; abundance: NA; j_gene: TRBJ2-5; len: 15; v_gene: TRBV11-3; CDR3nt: TGTGCCAGCAGCCCTAAAGCGGGGGGCGGGGAGACCCAGTACTTC; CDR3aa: CASSPKAGGGETQYF
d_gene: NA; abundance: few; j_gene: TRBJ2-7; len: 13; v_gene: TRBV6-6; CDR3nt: TGTGCCAGCACCGGGACGGGGGACTACGAGCAGTACTTC; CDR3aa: CASTGTGDYEQYF
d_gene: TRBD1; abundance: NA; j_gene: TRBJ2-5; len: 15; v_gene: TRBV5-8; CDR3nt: TGTGCCAGCAGCTTCCGACAGGGGGCTGGGAAGACCCAGTACTTC; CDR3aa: CASSFRQGAGKTQYF
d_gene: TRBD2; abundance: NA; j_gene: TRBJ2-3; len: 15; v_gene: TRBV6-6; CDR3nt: TGTGCCAGCAGGGCTAGCGGGAGGGCCTCGGATACGCAGTATTTT; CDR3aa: CASRASGRASDTQYF
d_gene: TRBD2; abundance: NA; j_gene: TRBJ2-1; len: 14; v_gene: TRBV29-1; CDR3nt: TGCAGCGTTGAAGACTCCCGGGGGGTGGGTGAGCAGTTCTTC; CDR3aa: CSVEDSRGVGEQFF
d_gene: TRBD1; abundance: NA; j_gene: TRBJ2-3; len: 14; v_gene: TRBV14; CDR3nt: TGTGCCAGCAGCCGGACAGGCACCACAGATACGCAGTATTTT; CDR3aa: CASSRTGTTDTQYF
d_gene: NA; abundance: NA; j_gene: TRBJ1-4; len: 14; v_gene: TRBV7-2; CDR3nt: TGTGCCAGCAGCTTAGCGGGGAGTAATGAAAAACTGTTTTTT; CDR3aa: CASSLAGSNEKLFF
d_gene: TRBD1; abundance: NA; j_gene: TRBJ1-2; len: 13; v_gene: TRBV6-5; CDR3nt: TGTGCCAGCAGTCAAGGACAGGGGTTAAGCTACACCTTC; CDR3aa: CASSQGQGLSYTF
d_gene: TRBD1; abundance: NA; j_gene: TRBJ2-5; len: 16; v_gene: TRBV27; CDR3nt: TGTGCCAGCAGTCGGTCCTTACAGGGGGCGGGGACGACCCAGTACTTC; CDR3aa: CASSRSLQGAGTTQYF
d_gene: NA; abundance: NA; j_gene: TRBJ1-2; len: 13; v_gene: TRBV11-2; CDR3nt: TGTGCCAGCAGCTTTAGATCCGAAGACGGCTACACCTTC; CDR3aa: CASSFRSEDGYTF
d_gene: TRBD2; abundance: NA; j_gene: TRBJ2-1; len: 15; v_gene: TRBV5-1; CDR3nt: TGCGCCAGCAGCTACGGCGGGAGTTCCTACAATGAGCAGTTCTTC; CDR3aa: CASSYGGSSYNEQFF
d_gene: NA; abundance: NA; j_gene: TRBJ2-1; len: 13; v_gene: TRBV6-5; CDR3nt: TGTGCCAGCAGTTACGCAGCCTACAATGAGCAGTTCTTC; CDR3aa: CASSYAAYNEQFF
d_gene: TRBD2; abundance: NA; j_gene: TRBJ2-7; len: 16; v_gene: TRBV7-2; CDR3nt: TGTGCCAGCAGCTTAACGGGAGGTCTAGGCACCTACGAGCAGTACTTC; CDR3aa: CASSLTGGLGTYEQYF
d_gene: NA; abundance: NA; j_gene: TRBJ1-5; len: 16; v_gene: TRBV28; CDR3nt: TGTGCCAGCACCGACGTCCTGGGGAAGAGCAATCAGCCCCAGCATTTT; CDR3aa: CASTDVLGKSNQPQHF